One T cell receptor (beta chain) is described in this entry. Its antigen remains unidentified. The data derive from a study of T cells and Merkel cell carcinoma outcomes. Sequenced by immunoSEQ multiplex PCR; TCRdb stores in-frame clones only, minus some. The sample contains about 3,000 clones, around 95% of which appear only once. Study findings and constraints: Merkel cell carcinoma outcomes were reportedly predicted by repertoire and T-cell density.

The clonotype comes from a human donor with Merkel cell carcinoma. The sample taken for sequencing was tumor tissue from Merkel cell carcinoma.

The CDR3 sequence is CASSSVGLAGETQYF. CDR3 sequence (DNA): TGCGCCAGCAGCTCGGTGGGACTAGCGGGTGAGACCCAGTACTTC. V is TRBV5-1 and J is TRBJ2-5; the match to TRBD2 covers 12 bases. Germline CDR1 reads SGHRS; CDR2 reads YFSETQ. The CDR3 length is 15 residues. V lost 3 bases, J lost 5 bases, and 5 bases stayed unmatched. The whole variable domain, filled in from reference TRBV5-1 and TRBJ2-5, reads KAGVTQTPRYLIKTRGQQVTLSCSPISGHRSVSWYQQTPGQGLQFLFEYFSETQRNKGNFPGRFSGRQFSNSRSEMNVSTLELGDSALYLCASSSVGLAGETQYFGPGTRLLVL.